A selection of T cell receptor beta chains follows, all from one sample in a study of T cell responses to AZD1222 COVID-19 vaccine. The assay was immunoSEQ multiplex PCR, and TCRdb's table has in-frame clones only and misses some. The profile shows roughly 81,000 clones, about 86% of them singletons. The sequencing here drew on peripheral blood, taken on day 0 of AZD1222 vaccination. The receptors stem from an adult in good health. Each CDR3 is given with its conserved first and last residue. The D gene is left open where the match is weak. Some rows have no size entry. The others give once, few or many, or a class for an expanded clone.

size,D,V,J,DNA,CDR3
-,-,TRBV12-3/TRBV12-4,TRBJ2-3,TGTGCCAGCAGTTTAGAAGTCAAACAGGCGCAGTATTTT,CASSLEVKQAQYF
-,TRBD2,TRBV7-7,TRBJ2-2,TGTGCCAGCAGCTTATTGGGACTAGCGAACACCGGGGAGCTGTTTTTT,CASSLLGLANTGELFF
-,TRBD1,TRBV28,TRBJ2-3,TGTGCCAGCAGTAATTCAGGGGGCAGGGCAGATACGCAGTATTTT,CASSNSGGRADTQYF
-,TRBD2,TRBV7-2,TRBJ2-2,TGTGCCAGCAGCTTGTCAGGACTAGCCACGAACACCGGGGAGCTGTTTTTT,CASSLSGLATNTGELFF
-,-,TRBV5-1,TRBJ1-1,TGCGCCAGCAGCTTGGGGCTTGAAGCTTTCTTT,CASSLGLEAFF
once,-,TRBV3-1/TRBV3-2,TRBJ1-2,TGTGCCAGCAGCCAAGCCGCCCTGAGGGGCAGGACCTGGGTTCCTGGCTACACCTTC,CASSQAALRGRTWVPGYTF
-,TRBD2,TRBV27,TRBJ2-1,TGTGCCAGCAGTTCCCTAGCGGGAGGGCCTAGAAATGAGCAGTTCTTC,CASSSLAGGPRNEQFF
once,-,TRBV11-2,TRBJ1-2,TGTGCCAGCAGCTCTCCCCCTAACTATGGCTACACCTTC,CASSSPPNYGYTF
-,-,TRBV12-5,TRBJ1-1,TGTGCTAGTGGTTTGAGGGAAAACACTGAAGCTTTCTTT,CASGLRENTEAFF
-,TRBD1,TRBV13,TRBJ2-1,TGTGCCAGCAGCCTATGGACAGGTCAGTACAATGAGCAGTTCTTC,CASSLWTGQYNEQFF
-,-,TRBV7-3,TRBJ2-7,TGTGCCAGCAGCCCTTACTTACGACCCTACGAGCAGTACTTC,CASSPYLRPYEQYF
-,-,TRBV28,TRBJ2-5,TGTGCCAGCAGTTTAGAGGTGACCCAGTACTTC,CASSLEVTQYF
-,-,TRBV28,TRBJ2-1,TGTGCCGCCATTTGGGCGGCGCGGAATGAGCAGTTCTTC,CAAIWAARNEQFF
-,-,TRBV7-3,TRBJ1-1,TGTGCCAGCAGCGGACCTAACACTGAAGCTTTCTTT,CASSGPNTEAFF
-,-,TRBV21-1,TRBJ1-5,TGTGCCAGCAGCAATAAGAGTCCGGCTCTCGATCAGCCCCAGCATTTT,CASSNKSPALDQPQHF
-,-,TRBV24-1,TRBJ1-6,TGTGCCACAGTCTTCGGGGAACCCCGAAGTAATTCACCCCTCCACTTT,CATVFGEPRSNSPLHF
-,-,TRBV28,TRBJ2-7,TGTGCCAGCAGTTTATTCGGGGAATACGAGCAGTACTTC,CASSLFGEYEQYF
-,-,TRBV19,TRBJ2-7,TGTGCCAGTAGTATAGGGACAGCACTCTACGAGCAGTACTTC,CASSIGTALYEQYF
-,-,TRBV5-1,TRBJ1-1,TGCGCCAGCAGCGGGGGAAAGAATGAAGCTTTCTTT,CASSGGKNEAFF
-,TRBD2,TRBV18,TRBJ2-7,TGTGCCAGCTCACCCTCTCCCGGGGGGAGGGCCTACGAGCAGTACTTC,CASSPSPGGRAYEQYF
-,TRBD2,TRBV9,TRBJ2-5,TGTGCCAGCAGCGACCCCCGGCAGGCCAGGGGCCTAGCGGGAGGGCAGGAGACCCAGTACTTC,CASSDPRQARGLAGGQETQYF
-,-,TRBV19,TRBJ1-5,TGTGCCAGTAGTAGGGCGGTCTATAGCAATCAGCCCCAGCATTTT,CASSRAVYSNQPQHF
-,TRBD2,TRBV4-1,TRBJ2-7,TGCGCCAGCAGCCAAGAGCGACGGCGGGAGTCTGGCGAGCAGTACTTC,CASSQERRRESGEQYF
-,TRBD1,TRBV5-5,TRBJ2-7,TGTGCCAGCAGCTTGGGTGGACAGGCCTACTACGAGCAGTACTTC,CASSLGGQAYYEQYF
few,-,TRBV4-1,TRBJ1-1,TGCGCCAGCAGCCAAGATGTTGGGAGGGAGCACTCCGAAGCTTTCTTT,CASSQDVGREHSEAFF
-,TRBD1,TRBV6-6,TRBJ1-2,TGTGCCAGCACCGGGACAGGGGATGACTATGGCTACACCTTC,CASTGTGDDYGYTF
-,TRBD1,TRBV7-2,TRBJ1-5,TGTGCCAGCAGCTTAGTAGGGGGACAGGGAAATCAGCCCCAGCATTTT,CASSLVGGQGNQPQHF
-,-,TRBV6-1,TRBJ2-2,TGTGCCAGCAGTGTGGAGAGGGCAGGTCCGAACACCGGGGAGCTGTTTTTT,CASSVERAGPNTGELFF
-,-,TRBV12-2,TRBJ2-2,TGTGCAAGTCGCCTACTTGGACGCCCGAACACCGGGGAGCTGTTTTTT,CASRLLGRPNTGELFF
-,-,TRBV28,TRBJ1-4,TGTGCCAGCAGTTTACGGACTAATGAAAAACTGTTTTTT,CASSLRTNEKLFF
-,-,TRBV5-1,TRBJ1-1,TGCGCCAGCAGCGTGGACAGAGGTAACACTGAAGCTTTCTTT,CASSVDRGNTEAFF
-,-,TRBV18,TRBJ2-2,TGTGCCAGCTCATATGCCGGGACATTGGCCGGGGAGCTGTTTTTT,CASSYAGTLAGELFF
once,TRBD2,TRBV11-3,TRBJ2-1,TGTGCCAGCAATAGCGGGAGGAGCTACAATGAGCAGTTCTTC,CASNSGRSYNEQFF
-,-,TRBV4-3,TRBJ2-5,TGCGCCAGCAGCCAAGATACAGGACTGGGGGAGACCCAGTACTTC,CASSQDTGLGETQYF
few,-,TRBV7-3,TRBJ1-6,TGTGCCAGCAGCTTAACAGATTATAATTCACCCCTCCACTTT,CASSLTDYNSPLHF
-,-,TRBV21-1,TRBJ2-7,TGTGCCAGCAGCAACCCGACCGGGACTCCCTCGTACGAGCAGTACTTC,CASSNPTGTPSYEQYF
-,-,TRBV4-2,TRBJ1-4,TGTGCCAGCAGCCCTCAAGCAACTAATGAAAAACTGTTTTTT,CASSPQATNEKLFF
-,-,TRBV5-4,TRBJ2-7,TGTGCCAGCAGCTTGGGGGGTCAGGCCTACTACGAGCAGTACTTC,CASSLGGQAYYEQYF
-,-,TRBV29-1,TRBJ1-2,TGCAGCGTTGACCCGGGCGGCTACACCTTC,CSVDPGGYTF
-,-,TRBV5-4,TRBJ2-6,TGTGCCAGCAGCTTGAACAGTTTGACTGGGGCCAACGTCCTGACTTTC,CASSLNSLTGANVLTF
-,TRBD1,TRBV6-1,TRBJ1-6,TGTGCCAGCAGTGAAATTTTTGGACAGGGAGCTTCACCCCTCCACTTT,CASSEIFGQGASPLHF
-,-,TRBV6-6,TRBJ2-2,TGTGCCAGCAGTTCCGTCGCGAACACCGGGGAGCTGTTTTTT,CASSSVANTGELFF
-,-,TRBV4-3,TRBJ2-1,TGCGCCAGCAGCCAACAGCCCCGCACCAATGAGCAGTTCTTC,CASSQQPRTNEQFF
few,-,TRBV7-2,TRBJ1-1,TGTGCCAGCAGCCCAGGGATGAACACTGAAGCTTTCTTT,CASSPGMNTEAFF
-,-,TRBV5-6,TRBJ2-6,TGTGCCAGCAGCTTGTACTTGGTCTCTGGGGCCAACGTCCTGACTTTC,CASSLYLVSGANVLTF
-,-,TRBV5-1,TRBJ2-3,TGCGCCAGCAGCTTGCAGGTGGGCACAGATACGCAGTATTTT,CASSLQVGTDTQYF
-,-,TRBV21-1,TRBJ2-7,TGTGCCAGCAGCAAAAACGTCGAGCAGTACTTC,CASSKNVEQYF
-,-,TRBV7-3,TRBJ1-3,TGTGCCAGCAGCTTAAACCCGGGGAGCTCTGGAAACACCATATATTTT,CASSLNPGSSGNTIYF
-,-,TRBV11-3,TRBJ2-1,TGTGCCAGCAGCGCACCGCGGGACGATTCGCAGTTCTTC,CASSAPRDDSQFF
few,-,TRBV29-1,TRBJ2-7,TGCAGCGTTGAGGTGGTCTCCTACGAGCAGTACTTC,CSVEVVSYEQYF